This TCR beta chain was identified in a study of blood T cell repertoires in COVID-19. Across the study: From T cells, B-cell-depleted T cells, or PBMCs came the material, which was cDNA or gDNA.

Seattle's cohort entered during active infection and was followed longitudinally. Germline lookup yields CDR1 KGHSH and CDR2 LQKENI. CDR3 length equals 15 residues. V lost 1 base and J lost 2, with 6 bases in between. Assay: immunoSEQ multiplex PCR; the TCRdb copy retains only in-frame clones and omits some. The sample holds about 210,000 clones, less than 90% seen once. V gene TRBV18 combines with J gene TRBJ1-6; D remains unclear. This receptor was identified in a woman older than 75 with COVID-19, enrolled during active disease. Sequenced material: peripheral blood. The CDR3 loop reads CASSPQNTYNSPLHF. The DNA of the CDR3 is TGTGCCAGCTCACCACAGAACACCTATAATTCACCCCTCCACTTT. The full variable domain, with the rest looked up from reference TRBV18 and TRBJ1-6, is NAGVMQNPRHLVRRRGQEARLRCSPMKGHSHVYWYRQLPEEGLKFMVYLQKENIIDESGMPKERFSAEFPKEGPSILRIQQVVRGDSAAYFCASSPQNTYNSPLHFGNGTRLTVT.